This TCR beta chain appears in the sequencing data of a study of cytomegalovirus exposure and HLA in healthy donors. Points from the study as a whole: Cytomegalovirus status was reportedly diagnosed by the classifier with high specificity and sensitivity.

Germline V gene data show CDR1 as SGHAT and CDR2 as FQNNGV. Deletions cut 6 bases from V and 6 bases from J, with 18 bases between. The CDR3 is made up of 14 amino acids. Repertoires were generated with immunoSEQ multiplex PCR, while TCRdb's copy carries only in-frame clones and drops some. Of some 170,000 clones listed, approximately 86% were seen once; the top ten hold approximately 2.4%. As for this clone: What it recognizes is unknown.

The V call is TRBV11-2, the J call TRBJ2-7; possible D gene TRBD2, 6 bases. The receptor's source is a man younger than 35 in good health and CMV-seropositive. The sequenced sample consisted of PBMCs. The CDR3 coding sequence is TGTGCCAGCAGTCCGGGGAGGTCGTTCCTCGAGCAGTACTTC. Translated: CASSPGRSFLEQYF.